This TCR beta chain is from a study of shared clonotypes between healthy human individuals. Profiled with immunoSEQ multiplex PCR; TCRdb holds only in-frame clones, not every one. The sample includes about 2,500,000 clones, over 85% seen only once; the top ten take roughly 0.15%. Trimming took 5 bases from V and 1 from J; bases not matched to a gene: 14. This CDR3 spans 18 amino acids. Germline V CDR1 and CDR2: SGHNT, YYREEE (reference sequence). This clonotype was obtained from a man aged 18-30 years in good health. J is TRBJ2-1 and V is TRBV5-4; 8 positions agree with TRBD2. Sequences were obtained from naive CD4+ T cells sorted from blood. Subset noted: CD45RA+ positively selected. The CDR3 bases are TGTGCCAGCAGTCCTCGGGGCCTAGCGGGTCCATCCTACAATGAGCAGTTCTTC. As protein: CASSPRGLAGPSYNEQFF.